Listed below are T cell receptor beta chains from one sample, sequenced in a study of radiotherapy plus CTLA-4 blockade in lung cancer. Libraries were prepared by immunoSEQ multiplex PCR; TCRdb keeps only in-frame clonotypes and omits some of them. The table lists roughly 57,000 clones, roughly four fifths of them singletons, with approximately 6.1% in the top ten. Sequencing used peripheral blood, obtained from a patient treated with radiotherapy plus ipilimumab. These receptors were obtained from a human donor with non-small cell lung cancer whose response to radiotherapy plus ipilimumab could not be evaluated. The CDR3 runs from the conserved cysteine through the conserved F or W. D genes are given only for firm matches. Clone size is not always given. Where it is, it says once, few, many or a class for expanded clones.

d_call j_call v_call clone_size cdr3_nt cdr3_aa
- TRBJ2-7 TRBV14 - TGTGCCAGCAGCCCGATGGGAGGAGAGCAGTACTTC CASSPMGGEQYF
TRBD2 TRBJ2-1 TRBV9 - TGTGCCAGCAGCCCAGGGGCGGGGGGAAGCTCCTACAATGAGCAGTTCTTC CASSPGAGGSSYNEQFF
- TRBJ1-2 TRBV7-9 - TGTGCCAGCAGCTTAGGGCAGGTGAATGGCTACACCTTC CASSLGQVNGYTF
TRBD1 TRBJ2-1 TRBV6-5 - TGTGCCAGCAGTTATGTGGGACAGGGTTTGGATGAGCAGTTCTTC CASSYVGQGLDEQFF
TRBD2 TRBJ2-7 TRBV25-1 - TGTGCCAGCAGTCCTAGGGAGGGCGGTCCTACGAGGCAGTACTTC CASSPREGGPTRQYF
- TRBJ1-2 TRBV7-2 - TGTGCCAGCAGCTTCCGGGACAATCCTAACTATGGCTACACCTTC CASSFRDNPNYGYTF
- TRBJ1-3 TRBV5-4 - TGTGCCAGCAGCTTTAATAACTCTGGAAACACCATATATTTT CASSFNNSGNTIYF
TRBD2 TRBJ2-2 TRBV6-1 - TGTGCCAGCAGTGAACTAGCGGGAGGTTCGAACACCGGGGAGCTGTTTTTT CASSELAGGSNTGELFF
TRBD2 TRBJ2-3 TRBV7-9 once TGTGCCAGCAGACCCTGGGCTAGCGGGAGCCATTCAGATACGCAGTATTTT CASRPWASGSHSDTQYF
- TRBJ1-2 TRBV11-2 - TGTGCCAGCAGCTTAGACTACAGTCTATTTGATGGCTACACCTTC CASSLDYSLFDGYTF
TRBD1 TRBJ1-1 TRBV5-5 - TGTGCCAGCAGCCCTTCAGGGACAGGGGTGGAGGAAGCTTTCTTT CASSPSGTGVEEAFF
TRBD1 TRBJ2-5 TRBV5-3 - TGTGCCAGAAGCTGGGGACAGCTCCAAGAGACCCAGTACTTC CARSWGQLQETQYF
TRBD2 TRBJ2-3 TRBV7-9 once TGTGCCAGCAGCCCGGGACTAGCGGGGGGCCGCACAGATACGCAGTATTTT CASSPGLAGGRTDTQYF
- TRBJ1-5 TRBV6-6 - TGTGCCAGCAGTTACTCAGGAGGCAATCAGCCCCAGCATTTT CASSYSGGNQPQHF
TRBD1 TRBJ1-2 TRBV9 - TGTGCCAGCAGCGTAACGGCTGGGACAGGGGGGGGTGTTCTCTTC CASSVTAGTGGGVLF
- TRBJ1-2 TRBV29-1 - TGCAGCGTTGTCGAGTCCTATGGCTACACCTTC CSVVESYGYTF
TRBD2 TRBJ2-1 TRBV29-1 - TGCAGCGTCGGGGGACTAGCGGGGCGCCCTGGATACAATGAGCAGTTCTTC CSVGGLAGRPGYNEQFF
- TRBJ2-3 TRBV27 - TGTGCCAGCAGCCTAGTTTTGACAGATACGCAGTATTTT CASSLVLTDTQYF
- TRBJ2-7 TRBV7-2 - TGTGCCAGCAGCCCTCACCGCTCGAGCCCCTACGAGCAGTACTTC CASSPHRSSPYEQYF
TRBD1 TRBJ2-1 TRBV7-7 - TGTGCCAGCAGCTTAGGGACAGGAGCCAATGAGCAGTTCTTC CASSLGTGANEQFF
TRBD1 TRBJ1-3 TRBV4-1 - TGCGCCAGCAGCCGAGGGACAGGGGGCCGGGACACCATATATTTT CASSRGTGGRDTIYF
- TRBJ2-1 TRBV2 - TGTGCCAGCGTCCGGTACTCCTACAATGAGCAGTTCTTC CASVRYSYNEQFF
- TRBJ2-7 TRBV18 - TGTGCCAGCTCACCACGGGAAGGGGGGGCCTACGAGCAGTACTTC CASSPREGGAYEQYF
TRBD1 TRBJ2-7 TRBV11-2 once TGTGCCAGCAGCTTGGGGACAGGGGGTTGGGTCTACGAGCAGTACTTC CASSLGTGGWVYEQYF
- TRBJ1-4 TRBV7-9 - TGTGCCAGCAGCTTACTGGACACCGCCGAAAAACTGTTTTTT CASSLLDTAEKLFF
TRBD1 TRBJ2-7 TRBV5-1 - TGCGCCAGCAGCTTGGGGGGACAGGGGGTAATAGTCGAGCAGTACTTC CASSLGGQGVIVEQYF
- TRBJ1-1 TRBV7-8 - TGTGCCAGCAGCTTACTCGAGGGAGGTGAAGCTTTCTTT CASSLLEGGEAFF
- TRBJ1-1 TRBV7-9 - TGTGCCAGCACACCGAGCGGCCGGGACACTGAAGCTTTCTTT CASTPSGRDTEAFF
TRBD1 TRBJ2-5 TRBV6-5 - TGTGCCAGCAGTCCGGGACAGGGGGCTAGGACCCAGTACTTC CASSPGQGARTQYF
TRBD2 TRBJ2-1 TRBV9 - TGTGCCAGCAGCGGGGGACTAGGCTCCTACAATGAGCAGTTCTTC CASSGGLGSYNEQFF
TRBD2 TRBJ2-1 TRBV18 - TGTGCCAGCTCACCACTTGAGAATGGACTAGCGGGTGAGCAGTTCTTC CASSPLENGLAGEQFF
TRBD1 TRBJ2-1 TRBV5-6 - TGTGCCAGCAGCTGGGGGACAGGCGATGAGCAGTTCTTC CASSWGTGDEQFF
- TRBJ2-2 TRBV19 - TGTGCCAGTAGTATAGGTCGGGGGTCGAACACCGGGGAGCTGTTTTTT CASSIGRGSNTGELFF
TRBD2 TRBJ2-7 TRBV13 few TGTGCCAGCAGCTTAGGGACTAGCGGACTACTACACTCCTACGAGCAGTACTTC CASSLGTSGLLHSYEQYF
TRBD2 TRBJ2-7 TRBV7-7 - TGTGCCAGCAGCCCCGGAGGGAGGGGATCCTACGAGCAGTACTTC CASSPGGRGSYEQYF
- TRBJ1-5 TRBV7-9 once TGTGCCAGCAGCTTAGGGGGGCCCAATCAGCCCCAGCATTTT CASSLGGPNQPQHF
TRBD1 TRBJ2-7 TRBV19 few TGTGCCAGTAGTCGAGACAGGGGACGGGCCTACGAGCAGTACTTC CASSRDRGRAYEQYF
TRBD1 TRBJ1-1 TRBV29-1 few TGCAGCGTTGAAGCGGGGACAGGGAACACTGAAGCTTTCTTT CSVEAGTGNTEAFF
TRBD2 TRBJ2-1 TRBV5-1 - TGCGCCAGCAGCCCAAGCGGGGGGGCAGGAAACAATGAGCAGTTCTTC CASSPSGGAGNNEQFF
TRBD1 TRBJ1-2 TRBV4-3 - TGCGCCAGCAGCGCAGGGACAGCAGCTAACTATGGCTACACCTTC CASSAGTAANYGYTF
TRBD2 TRBJ2-7 TRBV6-6 few TGTGCCAGCAGCCGGACAGCGGGAGGGCCGAGAGAGCAGTACTTC CASSRTAGGPREQYF
- TRBJ2-7 TRBV4-1 once TGCGCCAGCAGCTCAAGCCCGGGGATCTCCTACGAGCAGTACTTC CASSSSPGISYEQYF
- TRBJ2-1 TRBV7-2 - TGTGCCAGCAGCTTAGTTGAGGGAAGTGAGCAGTTCTTC CASSLVEGSEQFF
- TRBJ1-1 TRBV29-1 - TGCAGCGTTAATTGGCAGGGGACAATGGGGAACACTGAAGCTTTCTTT CSVNWQGTMGNTEAFF
- TRBJ1-1 TRBV4-1 - TGCGCCAGCAGCCAAGAAGGAGGGCCGAACACTGAAGCTTTCTTT CASSQEGGPNTEAFF
TRBD1 TRBJ1-1 TRBV6-5 many TGTGCCAGCAGTACCGACAGGGACACTGAAGCTTTCTTT CASSTDRDTEAFF
- TRBJ1-1 TRBV9 - TGTGCCAGCAGCGTAGAGTCGGGGGGCAGGTTGAACACTGAAGCTTTCTTT CASSVESGGRLNTEAFF
- TRBJ2-1 TRBV4-3 - TGCGCCAGCAGCCAAGAATTCAGGGCGAACAATGAGCAGTTCTTC CASSQEFRANNEQFF
TRBD1 TRBJ1-2 TRBV15 - TGTGCCACCAGCAGAGCCACAGGGGGCGACGGCTACACCTTC CATSRATGGDGYTF
TRBD1 TRBJ2-3 TRBV18 - TGTGCCAGCTCACCTTCCACAGGGGGCTCTACGCAGTATTTT CASSPSTGGSTQYF
- TRBJ1-2 TRBV11-2 - TGTGCCAGCAGCTTAGCCGGAGGGTCAAGAAACTATGGCTACACCTTC CASSLAGGSRNYGYTF
TRBD2 TRBJ2-1 TRBV7-2 - TGTGCCAGCAGCCCCCCCGGGCGGGAGGTGGAAGAGCAGTTCTTC CASSPPGREVEEQFF
TRBD2 TRBJ2-7 TRBV11-2 - TGTGCCAGCGTCCAAGCGGGAGGGTTTCCCTACGAGCAGTACTTC CASVQAGGFPYEQYF
- TRBJ2-1 TRBV6-5 - TGTGCCAGCAGCCGGGGGACTTCCTCCTACAATGAGCAGTTCTTC CASSRGTSSYNEQFF
- TRBJ2-7 TRBV7-2 once TGTGCCAGCAGCCCGACAGGAGCCTACGAGCAGTACTTC CASSPTGAYEQYF
- TRBJ1-2 TRBV14 - TGTGCCAGCAGCCAAGACCCTTCGCGGGGGAACTATGGCTACACCTTC CASSQDPSRGNYGYTF
TRBD1 TRBJ2-3 TRBV7-2 - TGTGCCAGCAGCTTGACTCGGGACAGACGATGGGATACGCAGTATTTT CASSLTRDRRWDTQYF
TRBD2 TRBJ2-7 TRBV5-4 - TGTGCCAGCAGCTCGGGGACTAGCTTCGCCTACGAGCAGTACTTC CASSSGTSFAYEQYF
- TRBJ2-5 TRBV18 - TGTGCCAGCTCACAGCTAGAGACCCAGTACTTC CASSQLETQYF
TRBD1 TRBJ2-3 TRBV7-9 - TGTGCCAGCAGACCACCGGGACAGGGATCAGATACGCAGTATTTT CASRPPGQGSDTQYF